This T cell receptor beta chain was profiled in a study of shared T cell receptors in the human thymus. The method was immunoSEQ multiplex PCR; TCRdb's version includes in-frame clones alone and lacks a portion of them. Of some 640,000 clones in the sample, more than 70% were seen once. CDR3 length: 14 residues. After removal of 4 bases from V and 3 bases from J, the junction contained 2 bases not matched to a gene. The germline V gene has CDR1 MNHNS and CDR2 SASEGT. This clone has a handful of counts. In addition, the sample was reused for a study of human thymus T cells. As that study records: Thymus specimens were resections from corrective heart surgery. There appeared to be biased usage of V and J genes in thymic and blood repertoires.

The TCR was taken from a boy under three years old with a congenital heart defect. Sequenced material: thymocytes. V and J are TRBV6-1 and TRBJ2-7; 11 bases match TRBD2. The CDR3 DNA follows: TGTGCCAGCAGTGGCCTAGCGGGAGGCTACGAGCAGTACTTC. Amino acid sequence: CASSGLAGGYEQYF.